These T cell receptor beta chains were read from a single sample in a study of T cell repertoires in cytomegalovirus infection. TCRdb recomputed calls from the reads with MiXCR, one row per CDR3 protein. Of 160,000 or so distinct CDR3 sequences listed, 17% were seen once; the top ten hold roughly a sixth. The sample consisted of CD8+ T cells from PBMCs. The receptor set was obtained from a human donor in good health (CMV status not recorded). Some clones in this sample may be carry-over from other donors' samples. Each CDR3 is given with its conserved first and last residue. The order of the fields is clone size, V gene, CDR3 length, CDR3 protein. Part of the rows lack a size; the others show once, few, many or a class for expanded clones.

clone_size: NA
v_call: TRBV7-2
cdr3_length: 20
cdr3_aa: CASSWPLAGGTISSYNEQFF

clone_size: NA
v_call: TRBV7-8
cdr3_length: 15
cdr3_aa: CASSLVAGVQETQYF

clone_size: NA
v_call: TRBV10-3
cdr3_length: 18
cdr3_aa: CAISEPGLAGLSGDTQYF

clone_size: NA
v_call: TRBV20-1
cdr3_length: 15
cdr3_aa: CSAPSGTVPNYGYTF

clone_size: many
v_call: TRBV7-8
cdr3_length: 18
cdr3_aa: CASTRDRGRTLTGNTIYF

clone_size: NA
v_call: TRBV29-1
cdr3_length: 13
cdr3_aa: CSVEGGTADTQYF

clone_size: NA
v_call: TRBV7-9
cdr3_length: 14
cdr3_aa: CASSSTENTGELFF

clone_size: many
v_call: TRBV7-9
cdr3_length: 14
cdr3_aa: CASSQDGSGNTIYF

clone_size: few
v_call: TRBV7-2
cdr3_length: 14
cdr3_aa: CASSATGNTGELFF

clone_size: NA
v_call: TRBV5-5
cdr3_length: 12
cdr3_aa: CASSLRSYEQYF

clone_size: few
v_call: TRBV6-2/TRBV6-3
cdr3_length: 12
cdr3_aa: CASSSNYYEQYF

clone_size: NA
v_call: TRBV12-3/TRBV12-4
cdr3_length: 14
cdr3_aa: CATQAGGLYNEQFF

clone_size: few
v_call: TRBV12-3/TRBV12-4
cdr3_length: 14
cdr3_aa: CASSSWSDRDTQYF

clone_size: NA
v_call: TRBV6-2/TRBV6-3
cdr3_length: 15
cdr3_aa: CASSYGGGYTGELFF

clone_size: few
v_call: TRBV6-4
cdr3_length: 13
cdr3_aa: CASSEGDPGELFF

clone_size: few
v_call: TRBV7-9
cdr3_length: 12
cdr3_aa: CASSSSSGEQYF

clone_size: NA
v_call: TRBV4-1
cdr3_length: 15
cdr3_aa: CASSQAPRGEETQYF

clone_size: NA
v_call: TRBV5-1
cdr3_length: 15
cdr3_aa: CASSLSGGDNYEQYF

clone_size: NA
v_call: TRBV2
cdr3_length: 15
cdr3_aa: CASSYRDVRYQPQHF

clone_size: NA
v_call: TRBV11-2
cdr3_length: 14
cdr3_aa: CASSPIGGSNEQYF

clone_size: NA
v_call: TRBV6-2/TRBV6-3
cdr3_length: 14
cdr3_aa: CASSYSIRWDEQFF

clone_size: few
v_call: TRBV24-1
cdr3_length: 13
cdr3_aa: CATSDINAGELFF

clone_size: NA
v_call: TRBV6-6
cdr3_length: 14
cdr3_aa: CASSYSRPNYEQYF

clone_size: few
v_call: TRBV5-1
cdr3_length: 15
cdr3_aa: CASSFSPGTHNEQFF

clone_size: once
v_call: TRBV6-2/TRBV6-3
cdr3_length: 14
cdr3_aa: CASSGTIEGNEQFF

clone_size: few
v_call: TRBV6-6
cdr3_length: 13
cdr3_aa: CASTQVINTEAFF

clone_size: NA
v_call: TRBV2
cdr3_length: 16
cdr3_aa: CASSELTSGRGYEQYF

clone_size: few
v_call: TRBV28
cdr3_length: 16
cdr3_aa: CASRELRDKNNSPLHF

clone_size: few
v_call: TRBV7-9
cdr3_length: 15
cdr3_aa: CASSHMPRNTGELFF

clone_size: few
v_call: TRBV7-2
cdr3_length: 14
cdr3_aa: CASSPEREQPPLHF

clone_size: NA
v_call: TRBV6-2/TRBV6-3
cdr3_length: 13
cdr3_aa: CASSYGPNTEAFF

clone_size: NA
v_call: TRBV7-6
cdr3_length: 18
cdr3_aa: CASSLRPLGGPSTDTQYF

clone_size: NA
v_call: TRBV7-9
cdr3_length: 15
cdr3_aa: CASSWSSGNTGELFF

clone_size: few
v_call: TRBV25-1
cdr3_length: 16
cdr3_aa: CASSERTGAGANVLTF

clone_size: few
v_call: TRBV28
cdr3_length: 15
cdr3_aa: CASSPFAGASYEQYF

clone_size: NA
v_call: TRBV28
cdr3_length: 15
cdr3_aa: CASRREIGRNNEQFF

clone_size: NA
v_call: TRBV28
cdr3_length: 12
cdr3_aa: CASRGGRQPQHF

clone_size: NA
v_call: TRBV6-5
cdr3_length: 12
cdr3_aa: CASSSDRDEQFF

clone_size: NA
v_call: TRBV28
cdr3_length: 15
cdr3_aa: CASIPPGLAGGEQYF

clone_size: NA
v_call: TRBV15
cdr3_length: 14
cdr3_aa: CATSERPSTDTQYF

clone_size: NA
v_call: TRBV5-6
cdr3_length: 16
cdr3_aa: CASNQLGFVLNTEAFF

clone_size: many
v_call: TRBV12-3/TRBV12-4
cdr3_length: 14
cdr3_aa: CASSPRMVSYEQYF

clone_size: NA
v_call: TRBV7-9
cdr3_length: 14
cdr3_aa: CASSLVWGGDEAFF

clone_size: few
v_call: TRBV7-9
cdr3_length: 19
cdr3_aa: CASSLVGQGTPSWLEQVFF

clone_size: NA
v_call: TRBV28
cdr3_length: 12
cdr3_aa: CASSLEGNEQFF

clone_size: NA
v_call: TRBV2
cdr3_length: 13
cdr3_aa: CASSPPGQGELFF

clone_size: NA
v_call: TRBV28
cdr3_length: 15
cdr3_aa: CASRAGLAGNNEQFF

clone_size: few
v_call: TRBV7-9
cdr3_length: 12
cdr3_aa: CASTTTVHEQYF

clone_size: NA
v_call: TRBV7-9
cdr3_length: 14
cdr3_aa: CASSVDRGSTEAFF

clone_size: many
v_call: TRBV20-1
cdr3_length: 15
cdr3_aa: CSARELQGAYEKLFF

clone_size: NA
v_call: TRBV27
cdr3_length: 16
cdr3_aa: CASSPSVGTTSYEQYF

clone_size: few
v_call: TRBV7-2
cdr3_length: 14
cdr3_aa: CASSKAGSPGELFF

clone_size: many
v_call: TRBV7-2
cdr3_length: 17
cdr3_aa: CASTRGAGGLTSYEQYF

clone_size: NA
v_call: TRBV19
cdr3_length: 13
cdr3_aa: CASSIGPGKEQYF

clone_size: many
v_call: TRBV7-2
cdr3_length: 16
cdr3_aa: CASSLDNSGRAYEQYF

clone_size: few
v_call: TRBV7-2
cdr3_length: 16
cdr3_aa: CASSPSWDRVRHEQYF

clone_size: many
v_call: TRBV7-2
cdr3_length: 16
cdr3_aa: CASSFGLGYSNQPQHF

clone_size: few
v_call: TRBV7-2
cdr3_length: 18
cdr3_aa: CASRNELRGPKSTYEQYF